Presented here are 10 T cell receptor beta chains from one specimen sequenced in a study of blood T cell repertoires in COVID-19. Measured with immunoSEQ multiplex PCR; TCRdb has only the in-frame clones, and not every one. This repertoire shows about 210,000 clones, approximately 84% found once; its top ten account for 6% to 8.5%. Sample: peripheral blood. These receptors were taken from a woman in her forties or fifties with active or convalescent COVID-19.

This clone was recorded a few times. The chain employs TRBV6-5 and TRBJ2-5; perhaps TRBD1 as D (6 bases). This CDR3 contains 14 residues. The V end was cut by 10 bases, the J end by 2 bases, with 17 bases between. CDR1 and CDR2 from the germline V gene are MNHEY and SVGAGI. The CDR3 DNA sequence: TGTGCCACCCAACCCTACACAGGGCAAGAGACCCAGTACTTC. Protein sequence: CATQPYTGQETQYF.

The chain couples TRBV5-6 to TRBJ2-2, with D possibly being TRBD2 (6 bases). The CDR3 contains 15 residues. Germline V gene lookup returns CDR1 SGHDT and CDR2 YYEEEE. V lost 3 bases and J 5 bases, leaving 14 bases between the germline ends. Here the CDR3 DNA reads TGTGCCAGCAGCTATAGCGGTGGGCGGACCGGGGAGCTGTTTTTT. It specifies CASSYSGGRTGELFF.

This clone has only one observation. V and J are TRBV19 and TRBJ1-1, with D perhaps matching TRBD1 (6 bases). The germline V gene has CDR1 LNHDA and CDR2 SQIVND (reference sequence). With 4 bases removed from V and 0 bases from J, the gap between germline ends came to 15 bases. This CDR3 region has 16 residues. The CDR3 loop reads CASSTGDRLMNTEAFF. CDR3 DNA: TGTGCCAGTAGTACAGGGGACCGCCTTATGAACACTGAAGCTTTCTTT.

The gene calls are TRBV28 and TRBJ2-3; 9 nucleotides match TRBD2. Germline loops: CDR1 MDHEN, CDR2 SYDVKM. The CDR3 spans 15 residues. V lost 6 bases to trimming and J lost 3 bases; unmatched junction nucleotides: 7. CDR3 nucleotides: TGTGCCAGCAGGCGGGGGGGGCTCCCTACAGATACGCAGTATTTT. Translation: CASRRGGLPTDTQYF.

The chain uses TRBV6-5 and TRBJ1-2, with 12 bases lining up with TRBD1. CDR1 is MNHEY and CDR2 is SVGAGI in the germline V gene. V dropped 7 bases and J dropped 6; count of bases not matched to a gene: 6. The CDR3 consists of 14 residues. The CDR3 DNA is TGTGCCAGCATCGCCGGGACAGGGGGCCATGGCTACACCTTC. This translates into CASIAGTGGHGYTF.

V usage is TRBV10-1 and J usage is TRBJ2-1; 10 bases map to TRBD2. J gave up 5 bases and V 0 bases, and 10 bases lay outside the gene matches. Germline lookup yields CDR1 WNHNN and CDR2 SYGVQD (reference sequence). The CDR3 is made up of 18 amino acids. The CDR3 reads CASSESNRASGGNNEQFF. CDR3 nucleotides: TGCGCCAGCAGTGAGTCGAATCGGGCTAGCGGGGGAAACAATGAGCAGTTCTTC.

V is TRBV29-1 and J is TRBJ2-7; 13 nucleotides agree with TRBD2. The CDR3 sequence is 19 residues long. The V gene's germline CDR1 is SQVTM and CDR2 ANQGSEA. V lost 5 bases and J lost 9; bases outside the gene matches: 25. DNA for the CDR3: TGCAGCGTTTTTTCTGGGACTAGCGGGACTGCCCCCGGAGGAACAGGGCAGTACTTC. Translation: CSVFSGTSGTAPGGTGQYF.

The J gene is TRBJ2-3, the V gene TRBV6-6; 9 positions match TRBD1. The CDR3 loop spans 16 amino acids. V lost 2 bases to trimming and J lost 4 bases; unmatched junction nucleotides: 7. Per germline, CDR1 MNHNY and CDR2 SVGAGI (reference sequence). CDR3 in amino acids: CASSYLGTGIPDTQYF. CDR3 sequence (DNA): TGTGCCAGCAGTTACCTTGGGACAGGGATTCCAGATACGCAGTATTTT.

The chain employs TRBV19 and TRBJ2-6; tentatively, D is TRBD2 (5 bases). In germline, CDR1 is LNHDA, CDR2 SQIVND (reference sequence). With 1 base removed from V and 4 bases from J, the gap between germline ends came to 11 bases. The CDR3 totals 16 residues. The CDR3 reads CASSIGTGSGANVLTF. In DNA, the CDR3 is TGTGCCAGTAGTATAGGCACGGGGTCCGGGGCCAACGTCCTGACTTTC. The full variable domain, completed using reference TRBV19 and TRBJ2-6, is DGGITQSPKYLFRKEGQNVTLSCEQNLNHDAMYWYRQDPGQGLRLIYYSQIVNDFQKGDIAEGYSVSREKKESFPLTVTSAQKNPTAFYLCASSIGTGSGANVLTFGAGSRLTVL.

This chain links TRBV6-4 with TRBJ1-2, with 9 bases lining up with TRBD1. V lost 6 bases, J lost 2 bases, and 13 bases stayed unmatched. The germline V gene has CDR1 MRHNA and CDR2 SNTAGT. The CDR3 runs to 17 residues. CDR3 sequence: CASSGSPGTGMNYGYTF. As DNA, the CDR3 is TGTGCCAGCAGCGGGTCCCCCGGGACAGGGATGAACTATGGCTACACCTTC.